This T cell receptor beta chain was obtained from a study of spatial heterogeneity in lung cancer. On the study more broadly: Sequences of the beta chain were consistently detected in greater numbers than alpha-chain sequences.

Stated time point: sample taken at primary tumor resection. Tumor, nontumor lung or frozen PBMC supplied whole RNA, sequenced without sorting. The library protocol tagged each TCR cDNA with a unique molecular identifier. TCRdb itself ran the 5' RACE reads through MiXCR, one entry per CDR3 protein. The data hold 9,500 to 14,000 distinct CDR3 sequences, with approximately 4% observed a single time. This clonotype occurred many times. This beta chain is a stray read from a library made for alpha chains; its abundance is not meaningful. Germline assignment: CDR1 WSHSY and CDR2 SAAADI. The CDR3 sequence is 14 residues long. V shed 0 bases and J 5 bases; nucleotides not matched to a gene: 1.

The receptor was isolated from a male donor with early-stage non-small cell lung cancer. Sequenced material: normal lung tissue next to the tumor, taken at surgery. This sequence joins TRBV10-2 and TRBJ2-3, with 8 bases that match TRBD2. CDR3 loop: CASSESGGGDTQYF. In DNA, the CDR3 is TGCGCCAGCAGTGAGTCCGGGGGGGGAGATACGCAGTATTTT.